A selection of T cell receptor beta chains follows, all from one sample in a study of follicular helper T cells after annual influenza vaccination. The table came from immunoSEQ multiplex PCR; TCRdb's copy has only in-frame clones and leaves some out. There are 2,500 to 4,000 clones in the sample; about 88% occur only once, and under 1.3% lies in the top ten. The sequencing used CXCR5+ CD38- circulating T follicular helper cells from blood, collected 7 days after influenza vaccination. These receptors all stem from an adult who received the influenza vaccine. Both conserved end residues are part of each CDR3. The D gene is left open where the match is weak. Clone size is not always given. Where it is, it says once, few, many or a class for expanded clones.

clone size: NA; D gene: NA; J gene: TRBJ2-2; V gene: TRBV5-6; CDR3 protein: CASSLGWATGELFF; CDR3 DNA: TGTGCCAGCAGCTTGGGTTGGGCGACCGGGGAGCTGTTTTTT
clone size: NA; D gene: TRBD1; J gene: TRBJ2-5; V gene: TRBV27; CDR3 protein: CASSLNRGETQYF; CDR3 DNA: TGTGCCAGCAGTTTAAACAGGGGAGAGACCCAGTACTTC
clone size: NA; D gene: NA; J gene: TRBJ1-1; V gene: TRBV4-3; CDR3 protein: CASSQGFETEAFF; CDR3 DNA: TGCGCCAGCAGCCAAGGATTTGAGACTGAAGCTTTCTTT
clone size: NA; D gene: NA; J gene: TRBJ1-6; V gene: TRBV7-7; CDR3 protein: CASSLSHGENSPLHF; CDR3 DNA: TGTGCTAGCAGCTTAAGCCACGGGGAGAATTCACCCCTCCACTTT
clone size: NA; D gene: NA; J gene: TRBJ1-4; V gene: TRBV7-9; CDR3 protein: CASSLNPGNEKLFF; CDR3 DNA: TGTGCCAGCAGCTTAAATCCAGGAAATGAAAAACTGTTTTTT
clone size: once; D gene: NA; J gene: TRBJ2-6; V gene: TRBV4-3; CDR3 protein: CASSQGDIGSGANVLTF; CDR3 DNA: TGCGCCAGCAGCCAGGGGGACATTGGCTCTGGGGCCAACGTCCTGACTTTC
clone size: NA; D gene: NA; J gene: TRBJ1-5; V gene: TRBV19; CDR3 protein: CASNREDQPQHF; CDR3 DNA: TGTGCCAGCAACAGGGAAGATCAGCCCCAGCATTTT
clone size: NA; D gene: NA; J gene: TRBJ2-7; V gene: TRBV5-1; CDR3 protein: CASSRTFTYEQYF; CDR3 DNA: TGCGCCAGCAGCCGAACGTTTACCTACGAGCAGTACTTC
clone size: NA; D gene: NA; J gene: TRBJ2-6; V gene: TRBV25-1; CDR3 protein: CASSEPHRAGANVLTF; CDR3 DNA: TGTGCCAGCAGTGAGCCTCACAGGGCTGGGGCCAACGTCCTGACTTTC
clone size: NA; D gene: NA; J gene: TRBJ2-7; V gene: TRBV7-2; CDR3 protein: CASSHNPYEQYF; CDR3 DNA: TGTGCCAGCAGCCACAACCCCTACGAGCAGTACTTC
clone size: NA; D gene: NA; J gene: TRBJ1-1; V gene: TRBV28; CDR3 protein: CASSPSDRNTEAFF; CDR3 DNA: TGTGCCAGCAGTCCTTCCGACAGGAACACTGAAGCTTTCTTT
clone size: NA; D gene: NA; J gene: TRBJ1-1; V gene: TRBV18; CDR3 protein: CASSPLKSFDIEAFF; CDR3 DNA: TGTGCCAGCTCACCCCTCAAGTCCTTTGACATTGAAGCTTTCTTT
clone size: NA; D gene: NA; J gene: TRBJ1-6; V gene: TRBV18; CDR3 protein: CASSPVGSPLHF; CDR3 DNA: TGTGCCAGCTCACCCGTCGGGTCACCCCTCCACTTT
clone size: NA; D gene: NA; J gene: TRBJ2-7; V gene: TRBV2; CDR3 protein: CASSAFQGYEQYF; CDR3 DNA: TGTGCCAGCAGTGCATTTCAGGGCTACGAGCAGTACTTC
clone size: once; D gene: NA; J gene: TRBJ2-3; V gene: TRBV4-1; CDR3 protein: CASSQVDMGFTDTQYF; CDR3 DNA: TGCGCCAGCAGCCAAGTTGACATGGGATTCACAGATACGCAGTATTTT
clone size: NA; D gene: NA; J gene: TRBJ1-1; V gene: TRBV19; CDR3 protein: CASSIAGRRTEAFF; CDR3 DNA: TGTGCCAGTAGTATAGCGGGAAGGAGGACTGAAGCTTTCTTT
clone size: NA; D gene: NA; J gene: TRBJ2-7; V gene: TRBV6-5; CDR3 protein: CASSYDGPDEQYF; CDR3 DNA: TGTGCCAGCAGTTACGATGGCCCTGACGAGCAGTACTTC
clone size: NA; D gene: TRBD2; J gene: TRBJ2-2; V gene: TRBV9; CDR3 protein: CASSERGLSRAHGELFF; CDR3 DNA: TGTGCCAGCAGCGAAAGGGGACTATCTCGGGCCCACGGGGAGCTGTTTTTT
clone size: NA; D gene: TRBD1; J gene: TRBJ1-2; V gene: TRBV6-6; CDR3 protein: CASSRDRSGGYTF; CDR3 DNA: TGTGCCAGCAGCCGGGACAGATCGGGCGGCTACACCTTC
clone size: NA; D gene: NA; J gene: TRBJ1-2; V gene: TRBV29-1; CDR3 protein: CSVEDSAGIGYTF; CDR3 DNA: TGCAGCGTTGAAGATTCGGCAGGGATCGGCTACACCTTC
clone size: NA; D gene: TRBD2; J gene: TRBJ2-7; V gene: TRBV5-4; CDR3 protein: CATHRGGGGVYEQYF; CDR3 DNA: TGTGCCACCCATCGGGGGGGCGGGGGAGTATACGAGCAGTACTTC
clone size: NA; D gene: TRBD1; J gene: TRBJ1-2; V gene: TRBV19; CDR3 protein: CASGTGIGYTF; CDR3 DNA: TGTGCCAGCGGGACAGGGATTGGCTACACCTTC
clone size: NA; D gene: TRBD1; J gene: TRBJ2-5; V gene: TRBV27; CDR3 protein: CASSSGQGRPETQYF; CDR3 DNA: TGTGCCAGCAGCTCAGGACAGGGGAGGCCAGAGACCCAGTACTTC
clone size: NA; D gene: NA; J gene: TRBJ2-6; V gene: TRBV5-4; CDR3 protein: CASSPTREGFGANVLTF; CDR3 DNA: TGTGCCAGCAGTCCGACCAGGGAAGGGTTTGGGGCCAACGTCCTGACTTTC
clone size: few; D gene: NA; J gene: TRBJ1-2; V gene: TRBV4-1; CDR3 protein: CASSQGAGFWYGYTF; CDR3 DNA: TGCGCCAGCAGCCAAGGGGCAGGGTTTTGGTATGGCTACACCTTC
clone size: NA; D gene: NA; J gene: TRBJ2-7; V gene: TRBV7-2; CDR3 protein: CASSLGRLSYEQYF; CDR3 DNA: TGTGCCAGCAGCTTAGGCCGTCTCTCCTACGAGCAGTACTTC
clone size: NA; D gene: TRBD2; J gene: TRBJ2-5; V gene: TRBV7-2; CDR3 protein: CASSLASNSGGQETQYF; CDR3 DNA: TGTGCCAGCAGCTTAGCTTCTAATAGCGGGGGACAAGAGACCCAGTACTTC
clone size: NA; D gene: NA; J gene: TRBJ1-2; V gene: TRBV19; CDR3 protein: CASRQGSGGYTF; CDR3 DNA: TGTGCCAGTAGGCAGGGGAGCGGCGGCTACACCTTC
clone size: NA; D gene: TRBD2; J gene: TRBJ2-5; V gene: TRBV13; CDR3 protein: CASSQGLAGGHETQYF; CDR3 DNA: TGTGCCAGCAGCCAGGGACTAGCGGGGGGGCACGAGACCCAGTACTTC
clone size: NA; D gene: NA; J gene: TRBJ2-2; V gene: TRBV19; CDR3 protein: CASSIRTGNTGELFF; CDR3 DNA: TGTGCCAGTAGTATACGGACGGGCAACACCGGGGAGCTGTTTTTT